Shown below are 12 T cell receptor beta chains from a single sample sequenced in a study of cytomegalovirus exposure and HLA in healthy donors. Primers: 60 Vbeta forward and 13 Jbeta reverse. Only in-frame clones appear in the TCRdb table, and some are missing; sequencing was by immunoSEQ multiplex PCR. The sample yields some 170,000 clones, roughly 76% seen once. Sequencing used PBMCs. These receptors originate from a woman aged 50 to 60 in good health and CMV-seronegative.

The chain uses TRBV28 and TRBJ1-5; 12 bases align to TRBD1. J gave up 6 bases and V 8 bases, and 8 bases lay outside the gene matches. CDR3 length: 15 residues. Germline V gene lookup returns CDR1 MDHEN and CDR2 SYDVKM. The CDR3 loop reads CASGTGGGLGQPQHF. DNA of the CDR3: TGTGCCAGCGGGACAGGGGGCGGTTTGGGTCAGCCCCAGCATTTT.

The chain employs TRBV7-8 and TRBJ2-1, with D possibly being TRBD2 (7 bases). Germline CDR1 SGHVS, CDR2 FQNEAQ. Between the trimmed V and J ends, which lost 5 bases and 6 bases, there was a span of 17 bases. CDR3 length: 15 residues. CDR3 sequence: CASSLKGGGPNEQFF. The CDR3 DNA follows: TGTGCCAGCAGCCTTAAGGGGGGGGGACCCAATGAGCAGTTCTTC. Full variable domain (outside the CDR3, taken from reference TRBV7-8 and TRBJ2-1): GAGVSQSPRYKVAKRGQDVALRCDPISGHVSLFWYQQALGQGPEFLTYFQNEAQLDKSGLPSDRFFAERPEGSVSTLKIQRTQQEDSAVYLCASSLKGGGPNEQFFGPGTRLTVL.

This clone was counted a few times. The chain links TRBV5-6 to TRBJ1-4, with 7 bases matching TRBD1. J was trimmed by 4 bases and V by 7 bases; bases with no gene match: 4. The CDR3 is made up of 13 amino acids. Per germline, CDR1 SGHDT and CDR2 YYEEEE. The CDR3 bases are TGTGCCAGCTTGACAGGGATTAATGAAAAACTGTTTTTT. This sequence encodes CASLTGINEKLFF.

The chain links TRBV7-2 to TRBJ2-5; D is perhaps TRBD2 (6 bases). Trimming left V 4 bases short and J 4 bases short, with 16 bases between. The CDR3 covers 15 residues. Germline V gene data show CDR1 as SGHTA and CDR2 as FQGNSA. CDR3 loop: CASSSSGGGRETQYF. CDR3 DNA: TGTGCCAGCAGCTCCTCCGGCGGAGGGCGAGAGACCCAGTACTTC. Full variable domain (rest looked up from reference TRBV7-2 and TRBJ2-5): GAGVSQSPSNKVTEKGKDVELRCDPISGHTALYWYRQSLGQGLEFLIYFQGNSAPDKSGLPSDRFSAERTGGSVSTLTIQRTQQEDSAVYLCASSSSGGGRETQYFGPGTRLLVL.

J is TRBJ1-4 and V is TRBV16, with TRBD1 as a possible D gene (5 bases). CDR3 length: 14 residues. CDR1 is KGHSY and CDR2 is FQNENV in the germline V gene. Trimming shortened V by 4 bases and J by 8 bases, and 14 bases separated the two germline ends. The DNA for the CDR3 is TGTGCCAGCAGCCCAGCGGGGGAACGGGAAAAACTGTTTTTT. It translates to CASSPAGEREKLFF.

The DNA for the CDR3 is TGTGCCATCAGCAGGGACAGTCGAACCGGGGAGCTGTTTTTT. Amino acids: CAISRDSRTGELFF. This sequence joins TRBV10-3 and TRBJ2-2; 7 bases fit TRBD1. Germline V gene data show CDR1 as ENHRY and CDR2 as SYGVKD. This CDR3 spans 14 amino acids. V lost 6 bases to trimming and J lost 5 bases; unmatched junction nucleotides: 6.

The chain recombines TRBV19 with TRBJ1-2, with 8 bases lining up with TRBD1. Germline CDR1 reads LNHDA; CDR2 reads SQIVND (reference sequence). The CDR3 has 14 amino acids. Germline trimming cut 5 bases from V and 4 bases from J; bases unmatched to any gene: 6. CDR3 sequence: CASSPDRDAYGYTF. The CDR3, as DNA: TGTGCCAGTAGTCCGGACAGGGACGCCTATGGCTACACCTTC.

Only a few counts were recorded for this clone. The chain employs TRBV5-1 and TRBJ1-3; D uncertain. Trimming left V 1 base short and J 0 bases short, with 11 bases between. Germline assignment: CDR1 SGHRS and CDR2 YFSETQ. There are 16 residues in the CDR3. CDR3 sequence: CASSLRPGVSGNTIYF. The DNA of the CDR3 is TGCGCCAGCAGCTTGAGGCCAGGCGTCTCTGGAAACACCATATATTTT.

J is TRBJ2-5 and V is TRBV2, with D unresolved. This CDR3 region has 11 residues. Germline V gene sequence: CDR1 SNHLY, CDR2 FYNNEI. V was clipped by 4 bases and J by 5 bases, with 5 bases between them. CDR3 sequence (DNA): TGTGCCAGCAGTGTCCTCGAGACCCAGTACTTC. It encodes CASSVLETQYF.

The J gene is TRBJ2-1, the V gene TRBV5-1; possible D gene TRBD2, 6 bases. Germline assignment: CDR1 SGHRS and CDR2 YFSETQ. V was clipped by 1 base and J by 12 bases, with 17 bases between them. There are 14 residues in the CDR3. The CDR3: CASSLYSGSGVQFF. The CDR3 DNA is TGCGCCAGCAGCTTGTACTCTGGGTCGGGAGTGCAGTTCTTC.

The genes are TRBV19 and TRBJ1-1; D uncertain. This CDR3 contains 13 residues. V lost 2 bases and J 2 bases, leaving 6 bases between the germline ends. CDR1 and CDR2 from the germline V gene are LNHDA and SQIVND (reference sequence). CDR3 sequence reads: CASSITDNTEAFF. Written as DNA, the CDR3 is TGTGCCAGTAGTATAACAGATAACACTGAAGCTTTCTTT.

This rearrangement joins TRBV5-1 to TRBJ1-1; 7 nucleotides align to TRBD1. CDR1 and CDR2 (germline): SGHRS, YFSETQ. This CDR3 is built from 14 residues. J was trimmed by 0 bases and V by 4 bases; bases with no gene match: 3. CDR3 sequence reads: CASSEGQLNTEAFF. As DNA, the CDR3 is TGCGCCAGCAGCGAGGGACAGCTGAACACTGAAGCTTTCTTT.